This TCR beta chain was observed in a study of T cell changes during pregnancy in multiple sclerosis. The CDR3 sequence is 11 residues long. Trimming left V 4 bases short and J 4 bases short, with 5 bases between. Per germline, CDR1 ENHRY and CDR2 SYGVKD. Profiling relied on immunoSEQ multiplex PCR, and the TCRdb table lists in-frame clones only, not all of them. The sample contains about 52,000 clones, approximately 90% of which appear only once. The chain recombines TRBV10-3 with TRBJ2-7; unclear D gene. This clonotype was sampled from a female donor with multiple sclerosis, enrolled in a pregnancy study. The sequenced sample was CD4+ T cells from peripheral blood mononuclear cells, obtained before pregnancy. CDR3 in amino acids: CAISGQYEQYF. The CDR3 nucleotides read TGTGCCATCAGTGGACAATACGAGCAGTACTTC.